This T cell receptor (beta chain) was identified during a study of OX40 agonist ivuxolimab in advanced cancers. Whole-study context: Patients undergoing dose escalation presented with hepatocellular carcinoma, melanoma, renal cell or head and neck cancer.

Blood samples were obtained at baseline, cycle 4 day 1, and cycle 7 day 1. Trimming took 4 bases from V and 2 from J; bases not matched to a gene: 8. In germline, CDR1 is LGHNT, CDR2 FRNRAP. This CDR3 has 16 residues. TCRdb's table, derived via immunoSEQ multiplex PCR, lists solely in-frame clones and lacks some. Of roughly 57,000 clones in the sample, about four fifths were seen once. The sequenced sample was CD4+ or CD8+ T cells sorted from blood, obtained in a trial of the OX40 agonist ivuxolimab. The origin of this receptor is an adult with an advanced solid tumor such as melanoma, head and neck, liver or kidney cancer. The V and J genes are TRBV12-5 and TRBJ2-3; the match to TRBD1 covers 8 bases. The CDR3 here is CASGSGQGTATDTQYF. For the CDR3, the DNA is TGTGCTAGTGGTTCCGGACAGGGAACTGCCACAGATACGCAGTATTTT.